A single T cell receptor beta chain is shown here with its context. The sample belongs to a study of blood T cells in healthy people across ages. With a J-beta primer mix and a sample-barcoded 5' primer, a second PCR ran 7 to 11 cycles. Every single cDNA molecule received a tag from a template-switch adaptor with 12 random nucleotides. TCRdb re-analysed the 5' RACE reads in MiXCR, keeping a single row per CDR3 protein. The sample includes roughly 1.4 million distinct CDR3 sequences, roughly 60% of them seen just once. Germline V gene sequence: CDR1 MDHEN, CDR2 SYDVKM. This CDR3 comprises 15 residues. Trimming left V 3 bases short and J 4 bases short, with 14 bases between.

This chain connects TRBV28 to TRBJ2-3, with a possible D match to TRBD2 (5 bases). Sequencing input: blood. The TCR was taken from a young man in good health. CDR3 DNA sequence: TGTGCCAGCAGTTTTCGGGGATTATTTCCAGATACGCAGTATTTT. It yields the protein CASSFRGLFPDTQYF.